This T cell receptor (beta chain) was sequenced for a study of T cell changes during pregnancy in multiple sclerosis. This clone was observed once. Some clones are missing from TCRdb's copy, which holds only in-frame ones; the method was immunoSEQ multiplex PCR. The sample holds roughly 35,000 clones; around 92% are singletons and the top ten take under 0.55%. V was pared by 3 bases and J by 0 bases, with 7 bases of the junction left unmatched. CDR3 size: 16 residues. Germline-derived CDR1 and CDR2 are SGHVS and FQNEAQ. Here the sequenced sample was CD4+ T cells from peripheral blood mononuclear cells, taken after pregnancy. The rearrangement links TRBV7-8 to TRBJ2-7; TRBD1 matches 8 bases. The clonotype comes from a female donor with multiple sclerosis, enrolled in a pregnancy study. The CDR3 spells CASSLVRTGSSYEQYF. The DNA for the CDR3 is TGTGCCAGCAGCTTGGTCCGGACAGGGAGCTCCTACGAGCAGTACTTC.